This T cell receptor beta chain was identified in a study of blood T cells in healthy people across ages. This clonotype appeared a few times. Its specificity is unknown. Sample-barcoded 5' priming and a J-beta primer mix drove a second PCR of about 7 to 12 cycles. TCRdb reprocessed the 5' RACE reads via MiXCR and lists one record per CDR3 protein. The data contain over 600,000 distinct CDR3 sequences, about 21% of them seen just once; the ten biggest clones take up roughly 3.7%. The length of the CDR3 is 15 residues. V lost 7 bases and J lost 5, with 20 bases in between. Looked up from germline, CDR1 is MDHEN and CDR2 is SYDVKM. Study-level results: PBMCs that were unsorted prevented a conclusive naive versus antigen-experienced comparison. It was the long-lived donors that had more naive CD4+ cells and higher diversity than aged donors.

This sequence was found in an older man in good health. The chain is built from TRBV28 and TRBJ2-5; TRBD2 might be the D (5 bases). Sequenced sample: blood. CDR3 sequence reads: CASTLRSEGGETQYF. For the CDR3, the DNA is TGTGCCAGCACCTTAAGGAGTGAGGGCGGCGAGACCCAGTACTTC.